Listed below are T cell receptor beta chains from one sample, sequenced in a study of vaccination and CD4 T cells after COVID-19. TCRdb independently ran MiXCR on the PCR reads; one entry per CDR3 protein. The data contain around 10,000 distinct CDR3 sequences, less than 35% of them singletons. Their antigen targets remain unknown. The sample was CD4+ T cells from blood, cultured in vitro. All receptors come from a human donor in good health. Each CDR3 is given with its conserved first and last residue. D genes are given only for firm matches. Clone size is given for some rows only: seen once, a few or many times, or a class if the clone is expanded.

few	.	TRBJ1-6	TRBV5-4	TGTGCCAGCAGCTTGGGCCGGGGGGAATCACCCCTCCACTTT	CASSLGRGESPLHF
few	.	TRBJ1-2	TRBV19	TGTGCCAGTAGCGACCTTCCCGGCGGGTTATACACCTTC	CASSDLPGGLYTF
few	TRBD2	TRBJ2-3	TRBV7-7	TGTGCTAGCAGCTTAGATTGGGGAGGGGAGCAGTATTTT	CASSLDWGGEQYF
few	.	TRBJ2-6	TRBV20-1	TGCAGTGCTAGAGGCGACGCGGACGTCCTGACTTTC	CSARGDADVLTF
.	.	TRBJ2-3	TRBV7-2	TGTGCCAGCAGCTTAGAACGAAGCACAGATACGCAGTATTTT	CASSLERSTDTQYF
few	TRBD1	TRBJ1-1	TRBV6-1	TGTGCCAGCCGGACAGGGGGCGCTTTTGGTGGCATGAACACTGAAGCTTTCTTT	CASRTGGAFGGMNTEAFF
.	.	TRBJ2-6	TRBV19	TGTGCCAGTAGTATAGCTGGGGCCAACGTCCTGACTTTC	CASSIAGANVLTF
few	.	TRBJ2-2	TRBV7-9	TGTGCCAGCAGCTACAGATCCGGGGAGCTGTTTTTT	CASSYRSGELFF
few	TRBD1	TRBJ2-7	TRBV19	TGTGCCAGTAGCGAGGACAGGGGGAGGTACGAGCAGTACTTC	CASSEDRGRYEQYF
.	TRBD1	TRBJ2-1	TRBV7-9	TGTGCCAGCAGTCGACAGGGTGTTGAGCAGTTCTTC	CASSRQGVEQFF
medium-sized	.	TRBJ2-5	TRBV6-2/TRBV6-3	TGTGCCAGCAGTTACTCCGCGGGTACGGAGACCCAGTACTTC	CASSYSAGTETQYF
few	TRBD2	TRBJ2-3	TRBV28	TGTGCCAGCAGTTTGGGGGAGGGGCTAGGTACAGATACGCAGTATTTT	CASSLGEGLGTDTQYF
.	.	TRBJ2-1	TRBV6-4	TGTGCCAGCAGTGTCGATGGGGCCCACAATGAGCAGTTCTTC	CASSVDGAHNEQFF
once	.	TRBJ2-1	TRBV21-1	TGTGCCAGCAGCCTGACAGGGGCAGAGTGGAATGAGCAGTTCTTC	CASSLTGAEWNEQFF
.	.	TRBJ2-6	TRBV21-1	TGTGCCAGCAGCAAACCCCTAGCGGACCTCTCTGGGGCCAACGTCCTGACTTTC	CASSKPLADLSGANVLTF
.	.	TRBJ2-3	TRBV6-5	TGTGCCAGCAGTTCCGTGGATACGCAGTATTTT	CASSSVDTQYF
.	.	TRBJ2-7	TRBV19	TGTGCCAGTAGTAACCCCGGAGGGAGCTCCTACGAGCAGTACTTC	CASSNPGGSSYEQYF
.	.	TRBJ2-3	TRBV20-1	TGCAGTGCTAGCTGGGCGGACACAGATACGCAGTATTTT	CSASWADTDTQYF
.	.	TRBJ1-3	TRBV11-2	TGTGCCAGCAGCACCGCGCCCCGGACAGTAGCAAACACCATATATTTT	CASSTAPRTVANTIYF
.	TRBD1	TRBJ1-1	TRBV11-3	TGTGCCAGCAGCCTGACCGGGACAGGGGAAGCTTTCTTT	CASSLTGTGEAFF
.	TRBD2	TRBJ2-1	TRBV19	TGTGCCAGTAGTAACCCCGGGACTAGCGGCTACAATGAGCAGTTCTTC	CASSNPGTSGYNEQFF
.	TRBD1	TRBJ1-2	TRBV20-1	TGCAGTGCCAGCAACCGGGACAGGGGTGGCTGGGTCTATGGCTACACCTTC	CSASNRDRGGWVYGYTF
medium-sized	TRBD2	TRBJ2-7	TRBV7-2	TGTGCCAGCAGCGATGGGGCTAGCGGGACCTACGAGCAGTACTTC	CASSDGASGTYEQYF
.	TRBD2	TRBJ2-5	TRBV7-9	TGTGCCAGCAGCTTAAGAGGGTGGAGGGCTAGCGGTAAAGAGACCCAGTACTTC	CASSLRGWRASGKETQYF
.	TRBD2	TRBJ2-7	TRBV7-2	TGTGCCAGCAGCGGACTAGCGGCCTCCTACGAGCAGTACTTC	CASSGLAASYEQYF
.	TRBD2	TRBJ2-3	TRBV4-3	TGCGCCAGCAGCCGCGGGACTAGCAGACCCCTGGGCGCAGATACGCAGTATTTT	CASSRGTSRPLGADTQYF
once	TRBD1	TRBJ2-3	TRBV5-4	TGTGCCAGCAGCTCCATCGAATGGGACAGGGGGAGCACAGATACGCAGTATTTT	CASSSIEWDRGSTDTQYF
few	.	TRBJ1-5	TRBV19	TGTGCCAGTAGTATGTTGGGGGGGAATCAGCCCCAGCATTTT	CASSMLGGNQPQHF
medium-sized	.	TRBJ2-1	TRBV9	TGTGCCAGCAGCGTAGGATACAATGAGCAGTTCTTC	CASSVGYNEQFF
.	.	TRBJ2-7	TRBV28	TGTGCCAGCATCACAACTTCAGGCTCCCTCTACGAGCAGTACTTC	CASITTSGSLYEQYF
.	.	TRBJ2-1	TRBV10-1	TGCGCCAGCAGTGAGGTGGAAGAGCTAAATCCGACAAATGAGCAGTTCTTC	CASSEVEELNPTNEQFF
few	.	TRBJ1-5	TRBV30	TGTGCCTGGAGTGTTATGGGCGGACAAATTAGCAATCAGCCCCAGCATTTT	CAWSVMGGQISNQPQHF
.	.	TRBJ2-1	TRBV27	TGTGCCAGCAGTTTATGGGCTAGGACCAATGAGCAGTTCTTC	CASSLWARTNEQFF
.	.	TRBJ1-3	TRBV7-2	TGTGCCACTACCACCCCTTTTTCCCGGGGCAAAGGGAACACCATATATTTT	CATTTPFSRGKGNTIYF
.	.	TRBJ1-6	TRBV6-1	TGTGCCAGCAGCCAGGTTTTCAATTCACCCCTCCACTTT	CASSQVFNSPLHF
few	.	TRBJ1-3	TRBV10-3	TGTGCCATCAGTGCTACAGACTCTGGAAACACCATATATTTT	CAISATDSGNTIYF
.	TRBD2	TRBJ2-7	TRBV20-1	TGCAGTGCTAGAGATGGGGGGACTAGCCGGCAGTACGAGCAGTACTTC	CSARDGGTSRQYEQYF
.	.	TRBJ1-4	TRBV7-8	TGTGCCAGCAGCTTAGTAGGGGGGTTCAATGAAAAACTGTTTTTT	CASSLVGGFNEKLFF
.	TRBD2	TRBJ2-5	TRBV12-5	TGTGCTAGTAGCGGGAACCAAGAGACCCAGTACTTC	CASSGNQETQYF
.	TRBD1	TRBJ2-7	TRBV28	TGTGCCAGCCGCTCTCAGGGACAGGGCCACGAGCAGTACTTC	CASRSQGQGHEQYF
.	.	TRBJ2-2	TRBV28	TGTGCCAGCAGAATCCCGGCCGGGGAGCTGTTTTTT	CASRIPAGELFF
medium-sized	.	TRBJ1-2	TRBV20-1	TGCAGTGCTAGAGAACCCGACCCCACGGAAGGCTACACCTTC	CSAREPDPTEGYTF
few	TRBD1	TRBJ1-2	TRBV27	TGTGCCAGCAGCCCTGACCATGAGGGACAGGGAACTTATGGCTACACCTTC	CASSPDHEGQGTYGYTF
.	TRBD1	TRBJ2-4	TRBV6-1	TGTGCCAGCAGGCCCCTGACAGGGGGAAAAAACATTCAGTACTTC	CASRPLTGGKNIQYF
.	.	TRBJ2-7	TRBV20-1	TGCAGTGCTATAGACAGCTCCAGCCTTTCCTACGAGCAGTACTTC	CSAIDSSSLSYEQYF
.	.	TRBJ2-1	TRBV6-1	TGTGCCAGCAGCCATACCCCACTCAGGCTTGGTTCCTACAATGAGCAGTTCTTC	CASSHTPLRLGSYNEQFF
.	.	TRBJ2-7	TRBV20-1	TGCAGTGCTAGGGGGGACCGGGTCCAAACTTTCGAGCAGTACTTC	CSARGDRVQTFEQYF